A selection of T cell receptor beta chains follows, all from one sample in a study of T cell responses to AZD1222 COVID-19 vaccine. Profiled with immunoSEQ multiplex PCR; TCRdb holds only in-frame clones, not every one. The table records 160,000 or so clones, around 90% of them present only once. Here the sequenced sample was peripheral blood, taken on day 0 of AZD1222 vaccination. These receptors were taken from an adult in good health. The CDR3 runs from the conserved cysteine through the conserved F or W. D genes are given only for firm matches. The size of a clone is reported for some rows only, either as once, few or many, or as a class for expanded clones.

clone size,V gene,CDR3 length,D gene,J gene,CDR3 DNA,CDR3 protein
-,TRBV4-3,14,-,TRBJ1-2,TGCGCCAGCAGCCGGGACGACGGCTACTATGGCTACACCTTC,CASSRDDGYYGYTF
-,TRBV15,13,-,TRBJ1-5,TGTGCCACCAGCAGAGGACGCAATCAGCCCCAGCATTTT,CATSRGRNQPQHF
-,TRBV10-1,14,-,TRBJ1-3,TGCGCCAGCAGGGCCAGGGGACCTGGAAACACCATATATTTT,CASRARGPGNTIYF
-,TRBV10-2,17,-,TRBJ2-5,TGCGCCAGCAGTGATTCCCACCCCCCCCGGTTAAGGGAGACCCAGTACTTC,CASSDSHPPRLRETQYF
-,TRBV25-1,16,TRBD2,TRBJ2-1,TGTGCCAGCAGTGAACCACTAGCGGGAATCTACAATGAGCAGTTCTTC,CASSEPLAGIYNEQFF
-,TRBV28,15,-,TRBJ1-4,TGTGCCAGCAGTTTTCAAGACCCGGAGCGGGAAAAACTGTTTTTT,CASSFQDPEREKLFF
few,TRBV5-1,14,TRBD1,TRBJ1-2,TGCGCCAGCAGCGAACGGACAGGGGACTATGGCTACACCTTC,CASSERTGDYGYTF
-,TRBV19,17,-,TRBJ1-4,TGTGCCAGTAGAAGAACTTCCGGGGGCACAACTAATGAAAAACTGTTTTTT,CASRRTSGGTTNEKLFF
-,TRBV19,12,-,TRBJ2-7,TGTGCCAGTAGTGTCGGACGGGCCGAGCAGTACTTC,CASSVGRAEQYF
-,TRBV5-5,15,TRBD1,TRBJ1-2,TGTGCCAGCAGCTTATACTCCGTGACAGGGGAGGGCTACACCTTC,CASSLYSVTGEGYTF